This is a list of T cell receptor beta chains from one sample in a study of blood T cells in healthy people across ages. MiXCR was run by TCRdb on the 5' RACE reads, yielding one entry per CDR3 protein. The sample records hundreds of thousands of distinct CDR3 sequences, around three fifths being singletons. Specimen: blood. The source is a man in his forties or fifties in good health. Both conserved end residues are part of each CDR3. D genes are given only for firm matches. The size entry is marked missing in some rows and otherwise reads once, few, many or a size class.

>.|.|TRBV6-5|TRBJ1-2
TGTGCCAGCAGTCTTACAGGGACCAACTATGGCTACGCCTTC
CASSLTGTNYGYAF
>TRBD2|few|TRBV4-1|TRBJ2-3
TGCGCCAGCAGCCAAGAGAAACTAGCGGGATCCACAGATACGCAGTATTTT
CASSQEKLAGSTDTQYF
>.|.|TRBV20-1|TRBJ2-6
TGCAGTGCTCCCCCGGCGAGCGGGGCCAACGTCCTGACTTTC
CSAPPASGANVLTF
>.|.|TRBV6-5|TRBJ2-5
TGTGCCAGCAGTTACTTTCAGGGGAAGCAAGAGACCCAGTACTTC
CASSYFQGKQETQYF
>.|many|TRBV29-1|TRBJ2-7
TGCAGCGTTGTTTCCCCCTACGAGCAGTACTTC
CSVVSPYEQYF
>.|.|TRBV25-1|TRBJ1-2
TGTGCCAGCAGTGGTCAGGGATTCTATGGCTACACCTTC
CASSGQGFYGYTF
>.|.|TRBV7-9|TRBJ1-2
TGTGCCAGCAGCTTCAGAGTCTATGGCTACACCTTC
CASSFRVYGYTF
>TRBD1|.|TRBV24-1|TRBJ1-2
TGTGCCACCAGTGATGACGGACAGGGCTGGCGGGGCTACACCTTC
CATSDDGQGWRGYTF
>.|few|TRBV12-3/TRBV12-4|TRBJ2-3
TGTGCCAGCAGTTTTGGGCAGCACCAGACAGATACGCAGTATTTT
CASSFGQHQTDTQYF
>TRBD2|.|TRBV7-2|TRBJ2-1
TGTGCCAGCAGCTTAGTGCCGACTAGCGGGATCCGGAATGAGCAGTTCTTC
CASSLVPTSGIRNEQFF
>TRBD2|.|TRBV3-1|TRBJ2-7
TGTGCCAGCAGCCAAGGCGGGAGTAGGAACGAGCAGTACTTC
CASSQGGSRNEQYF
>.|.|TRBV5-4|TRBJ2-5
TGTGCCAGCAGCTTACAGGACGGGCAAGAGACCCAGTACTTC
CASSLQDGQETQYF
>.|.|TRBV29-1|TRBJ1-4
TGCAGCGCCGAGCGGTCGGAAGGTGAAAAACTGTTTTTT
CSAERSEGEKLFF
>TRBD1|.|TRBV2|TRBJ1-6
TGTGCCAGCAGTCGTAGTACAGGGGGGGACTCGAGCTCCTATAATTCACCCCTCCACTTT
CASSRSTGGDSSSYNSPLHF
>TRBD1|.|TRBV6-5|TRBJ1-2
TGTACCAGCAAACTCCCGGGACAGGGCCCCCTCTATGGCTACACCTTC
CTSKLPGQGPLYGYTF
>TRBD1|.|TRBV29-1|TRBJ2-7
TGCAGCGTTGCGGGACAGGGGGTCGAGCAGTACTTC
CSVAGQGVEQYF
>TRBD1|.|TRBV4-1|TRBJ2-1
TGCGCCAGCAGCCAAGTCGGGACAGCTTACAATGAGCAGTTCTTC
CASSQVGTAYNEQFF
>TRBD2|few|TRBV7-8|TRBJ2-5
TGTGCTAGCAGCTTGCCGGGACTAGGGCGGGAGACCCAGTACTTC
CASSLPGLGRETQYF
>.|.|TRBV27|TRBJ2-3
TGTGCCAGCAGTTTTCGGGTCGGGTCAGATACGCAGTATTTT
CASSFRVGSDTQYF
>.|.|TRBV5-1|TRBJ2-5
TGCGCCAGCAGCTTGGCCCCTGGGAGCGGCCAAGAGACCCAGTACTTC
CASSLAPGSGQETQYF
>.|.|TRBV6-5|TRBJ2-1
TGTGCCAGCAGTTACTCGAGGTCTTTTACCAATGAGCAGTTCTTC
CASSYSRSFTNEQFF